This passage covers 15 T cell receptor beta chains from one sample sequenced in a study of cytomegalovirus exposure and HLA in healthy donors. The PCR used 60 Vbeta and 13 Jbeta primers. The table came from immunoSEQ multiplex PCR; TCRdb's copy has only in-frame clones and leaves some out. Of about 220,000 clones in the sample, 80% to 85% were seen once. Sequencing was performed on PBMCs. These receptors were obtained from a boy aged 2 to 9 in good health and CMV-seronegative.

A few counts support this clone. This chain links TRBV4-1 with TRBJ1-4; 7 bases match TRBD1. J lost 7 bases, V lost 0 bases, and 5 bases had no gene match. CDR3 size: 15 residues. Germline V gives CDR1 MGHRA, CDR2 YSYEKL. The CDR3 bases are TGCGCCAGCAGCCAAGATGTAGGGGGCAGTGAAAAACTGTTTTTT. Translating it yields CASSQDVGGSEKLFF.

A word on this clone: Germline is not matched at one junction end, which may reflect a read error. The chain links TRBV29-1 to TRBJ2-1; possibly TRBD2 for D (6 bases). CDR1 is SQVTM and CDR2 is ANQGSEA in the germline V gene. This CDR3 contains 14 residues. CDR3 residues: CSVEGTRSYNEQFF. The CDR3 DNA is TGCAGCGTAGAAGGGACTCGCTCCTACAATGAGCAGTTCTTC.

The count of this clone is one. The V gene is TRBV15, the J gene TRBJ2-5; D possibly corresponds to TRBD2 (6 bases). The germline V and J ends were trimmed by 5 bases and 11 bases, with 12 bases remaining between them. This CDR3 has 11 amino acids. Germline CDR1 LNHNV, CDR2 YYDKDF (reference sequence). The CDR3 loop is CATSGTGEQYF. Written as DNA, the CDR3 is TGTGCCACCAGCGGCACGGGAGAGCAGTACTTC.

The chain carries TRBV29-1 and TRBJ1-2; tentatively, D is TRBD1 (5 bases). Germline loops: CDR1 SQVTM, CDR2 ANQGSEA. The CDR3 extends over 13 amino acids. The V end was cut by 4 bases, the J end by 4 bases, with 13 bases between. The CDR3 coding sequence is TGCAGCGTTGGATTCCAGGGCAGCTATGGCTACACCTTC. As protein: CSVGFQGSYGYTF.

V and J are TRBV19 and TRBJ2-1; 11 bases are shared with TRBD2. There are 14 residues in the CDR3. V shed 6 bases, J shed 5 bases, and the junction held 3 bases outside the gene matches. Germline V gives CDR1 LNHDA, CDR2 SQIVND (reference sequence). The CDR3 nucleotides read TGTGCCAGTAGGACGGGACTAGCGGACAATGAGCAGTTCTTC. This sequence encodes CASRTGLADNEQFF.

The rearrangement links TRBV30 to TRBJ2-7; 9 nucleotides agree with TRBD2. CDR1 is GTSNPN, CDR2 SVGIG, per germline (reference sequence). V shed 3 bases, J shed 4 bases, and the junction held 16 bases outside the gene matches. This CDR3 region has 17 residues. Here the CDR3 reads CAWRYPFAGGLGYEQYF. Here the CDR3 DNA reads TGTGCCTGGAGGTACCCCTTTGCGGGAGGGTTAGGGTACGAGCAGTACTTC.

The chain recombines TRBV30 with TRBJ2-7; unclear D gene. The V gene's germline CDR1 is GTSNPN and CDR2 SVGIG (reference sequence). This CDR3 spans 12 amino acids. V was cut by 1 base and J by 4 bases, with 8 bases left in between. CDR3 region: CAWSETAYEQYF. In DNA form, the CDR3 reads TGTGCCTGGAGTGAAACAGCTTACGAGCAGTACTTC. The complete variable domain, with remaining parts taken from reference TRBV30 and TRBJ2-7, reads SQTIHQWPATLVQPVGSPLSLECTVEGTSNPNLYWYRQAAGRGLQLLFYSVGIGQISSEVPQNLSASRPQDRQFILSSKKLLLSDSGFYLCAWSETAYEQYFGPGTRLTVT.

The chain links TRBV20-1 to TRBJ2-2, with D possibly being TRBD2 (5 bases). Germline CDR1 reads DFQATT; CDR2 reads SNEGSKA (reference sequence). Deletions cut 3 bases from V and 7 bases from J, with 6 bases between. The length of the CDR3 is 11 residues. CDR3 nucleotide sequence: TGCAGTGCTAGGGAGGACGGGGAGCTGTTTTTT. Amino acids: CSAREDGELFF.

This sequence joins TRBV18 and TRBJ1-2; 10 bases line up with TRBD1. This CDR3 spans 13 amino acids. J gave up 8 bases and V 2 bases, and 2 bases lay outside the gene matches. Germline values: CDR1 KGHSH, CDR2 LQKENI. CDR3 residues: CASSPGTGEGYTF. The CDR3 DNA reads TGTGCCAGCTCACCAGGGACAGGGGAAGGCTACACCTTC.

The chain joins TRBV19 to TRBJ2-3, with D possibly being TRBD2 (6 bases). CDR3 length: 15 amino acids. The V gene lost 3 bases and the J gene lost 1 base, with 11 bases spanning the gap. Germline CDR1 and CDR2: LNHDA and SQIVND (reference sequence). CDR3 loop: CASSMEGLGTDTQYF. CDR3 in DNA: TGTGCCAGTAGTATGGAGGGGCTTGGCACAGATACGCAGTATTTT.

Here the CDR3 reads CASSGGVAYNEQFF. The CDR3 coding sequence is TGTGCCAGCTCCGGGGGAGTCGCCTACAATGAGCAGTTCTTC. The rearrangement uses TRBV6-5 and TRBJ2-1; a possible D gene is TRBD2 (6 bases). The CDR3 length is 14 residues. From germline, CDR1 is MNHEY and CDR2 SVGAGI. V shed 8 bases and J shed 2 bases, with 13 bases lying between them.

This clone turned up a few times. The chain carries TRBV6-1 and TRBJ1-2, with 8 positions matching TRBD1. This CDR3 comprises 14 residues. V lost 6 bases to trimming and J lost 5 bases; unmatched junction nucleotides: 8. Germline loops: CDR1 MNHNS, CDR2 SASEGT. The chain's CDR3 is CASRTQGGVYGYTF. DNA of the CDR3: TGTGCCAGCAGAACACAGGGGGGGGTATATGGCTACACCTTC.

This chain uses TRBV25-1 with TRBJ1-2; the D gene is possibly TRBD1 (5 bases). V was trimmed by 0 bases and J by 8 bases, leaving 13 bases between them. Germline lookup yields CDR1 MGHDK and CDR2 SYGVNS. CDR3 length: 14 amino acids. This CDR3 is CASSEYDSHTGYTF. The CDR3 DNA reads as TGTGCCAGCAGTGAATATGACAGCCATACGGGCTACACCTTC.

The CDR3 reads CASSFDISGNTIYF. Here the CDR3 DNA reads TGTGCCAGCAGCTTCGACATCTCTGGAAACACCATATATTTT. This chain joins TRBV11-2 and TRBJ1-3, with D unclear. Germline CDR1 reads SGHAT; CDR2 reads FQNNGV. The CDR3 covers 14 residues. The V gene lost 3 bases and the J gene lost 0 bases, with 6 bases spanning the gap.

In regard to this clone: An end of the junction does not agree with germline; a read error may underlie this. V is TRBV13 and J is TRBJ1-2; TRBD1 aligns across 7 bases. The CDR3 is 13 amino acids. CDR1 is PRHDT, CDR2 FYEKMQ, per germline (reference sequence). The CDR3 DNA is TGTGCCAGCAGCTTAGAGTCGCAGGGGGATTACCCCTTC. This gives the protein CASSLESQGDYPF.